This TCR beta chain appears in the sequencing data of a study of blood T cell repertoires in COVID-19. V was pared by 4 bases and J by 0 bases, with 9 bases between. This CDR3 is 14 amino acids long. CDR1 and CDR2 from the germline V gene are LGHDT and YNNKEL (reference sequence). Using immunoSEQ multiplex PCR, the repertoire was profiled, and TCRdb retains in-frame clones only, with some absent. The table records around 370,000 clones, approximately 89% of them present only once. The chain combines TRBV3-1 (or the pseudogene TRBV3-2) with TRBJ1-1; unclear D gene. Sequencing was carried out using peripheral blood. This TCR was recovered from a woman in her late teens or twenties who had recovered from COVID-19. The CDR3 nucleotides read TGTGCCAGCAGCCTAAGCGGGTTGAACACTGAAGCTTTCTTT. Its translation: CASSLSGLNTEAFF.